These T cell receptor beta chains were read from a single sample in a study of blood T cell repertoires in COVID-19. Produced via immunoSEQ multiplex PCR; TCRdb's table is partial and in-frame only. The sample has 120,000 to 150,000 clones, approximately 88% seen once. Sequencing was done on a sample of peripheral blood. The receptors were gathered from a human donor in a cohort sampled during active COVID-19. Each CDR3 is given with its conserved first and last residue. D genes are given only for firm matches. Size is stated for part of the rows, as once, few or many counts, or as a class when the clone is expanded.

CDR3nt	CDR3aa	d_gene	v_gene	j_gene	abundance
TGCAGTGCTAGAGACCTTTACGAGCAGTACTTC	CSARDLYEQYF	NA	TRBV20-1	TRBJ2-7	NA
TGTGCCAGCAGTTTACGAGGGAGTCGCCAGCATTTT	CASSLRGSRQHF	NA	TRBV12-3/TRBV12-4	TRBJ1-5	few
TGCGCCAGCAGCCCCACAACCTGGGAGCCTATCACCGGGGAGCTGTTTTTT	CASSPTTWEPITGELFF	NA	TRBV5-1	TRBJ2-2	NA
TGTGCCAGCAGCCAAGATATCTCACAGGGGGTCACTGAAGCTTTCTTT	CASSQDISQGVTEAFF	TRBD1	TRBV4-2	TRBJ1-1	NA
TGTGCCAGCAGTTACACGGCGGAGGGTCAGCCCCAGCATTTT	CASSYTAEGQPQHF	NA	TRBV6-5	TRBJ1-5	NA
TGTGCCTGGAGTACTTCAGGGTTCGCAGATACGCAGTATTTT	CAWSTSGFADTQYF	NA	TRBV30	TRBJ2-3	NA
TGTGCCAGCAGTTACTTGACAGGGGGTAACGAGCAGTACTTC	CASSYLTGGNEQYF	TRBD1	TRBV6-6	TRBJ2-7	NA
TGTGCCAGCAGTTTAGGAGGAGATGAGCAGTTCTTC	CASSLGGDEQFF	NA	TRBV27	TRBJ2-1	NA
TGTGCCAGCAGCTCTCGACAGGGGGGAAGCGATCCTGAAGCTTTCTTT	CASSSRQGGSDPEAFF	TRBD1	TRBV7-9	TRBJ1-1	NA
TGCAGCGTCGCTCCAAGACTAACTCCTTACAATGAGCAGTTCTTC	CSVAPRLTPYNEQFF	NA	TRBV29-1	TRBJ2-1	NA
TGTGCCAGTAGTGGGACTAGCGGGGTTCCGGATACGCAGTATTTT	CASSGTSGVPDTQYF	TRBD2	TRBV19	TRBJ2-3	NA
TGTGCCTACAGGGGCCACTCCTACGAGCAGTACTTC	CAYRGHSYEQYF	TRBD1	TRBV30	TRBJ2-7	NA
TGTGCCACCAGCAGAGTCACAGCTGGAAACACCATATATTTT	CATSRVTAGNTIYF	NA	TRBV15	TRBJ1-3	NA
TGTGCCAGTAGTACTCCGACTAGCGCCCGCACAGATACGCAGTATTTT	CASSTPTSARTDTQYF	TRBD2	TRBV19	TRBJ2-3	once
TGTGCCAGCAGTACATCCCGGGGTAGCGGGGGTCGGTATACGCAGTATTTT	CASSTSRGSGGRYTQYF	TRBD2	TRBV25-1	TRBJ2-3	NA
TGTGCTAGTGGGCTCGGGGGCACCGGGGAGCTGTTTTTT	CASGLGGTGELFF	NA	TRBV12-5	TRBJ2-2	NA
TGTGCCAGTAGTATCGACGATGGACAGGGGAGACGGCCCCAGCATTTT	CASSIDDGQGRRPQHF	TRBD1	TRBV19	TRBJ1-5	NA
TGTGCCAGCAGTGAGCCGCTAGGTTCACCCCTCCACTTT	CASSEPLGSPLHF	NA	TRBV6-1	TRBJ1-6	NA
TGTGCCAGCAGCTCGCAGGGATATGAGCAGTTCTTC	CASSSQGYEQFF	NA	TRBV11-2	TRBJ2-1	NA
TGCGCCAGCAGCTTGGTTGACTCGGACACAGATACGCAGTATTTT	CASSLVDSDTDTQYF	NA	TRBV5-1	TRBJ2-3	NA
TGCAGCGTTTATAACTATGGCTACACCTTC	CSVYNYGYTF	NA	TRBV29-1	TRBJ1-2	NA
TGCGCCAGCAGTGAGTCCTTTGCGGGGAGGGGCACTGAAGCTTTCTTT	CASSESFAGRGTEAFF	NA	TRBV10-2	TRBJ1-1	NA